A selection of T cell receptor beta chains follows, all from one sample in a study of control samples from healthy donors and cancer patients. Assay used: immunoSEQ multiplex PCR; TCRdb lists only in-frame clones, some missing. Found here are 120,000 or so clones, 80% to 90% of them singletons; the top ten hold 12%. Material: blood. All receptors derive from a man aged 25 to 40 in good health. Both conserved end residues are part of each CDR3. Fields, in order: V gene, clone size, D gene, J gene, CDR3 protein, CDR3 DNA. A D gene is named only where the DNA matches it firmly. Rows may omit the clone size; those that give it use once, few, many or a size class.

V: TRBV15
size: -
D: TRBD1
J: TRBJ1-2
CDR3: CATSKTGTDNYGYTF
DNA: TGTGCCACCAGCAAAACCGGGACAGACAACTATGGCTACACCTTC

V: TRBV29-1
size: -
D: -
J: TRBJ1-2
CDR3: CSVDTGGDYGYTF
DNA: TGCAGCGTTGATACAGGAGGAGACTATGGCTACACCTTC

V: TRBV6-1
size: -
D: -
J: TRBJ1-1
CDR3: CASSEGGVYTEAFF
DNA: TGTGCCAGCAGTGAGGGGGGGGTTTACACTGAAGCTTTCTTT

V: TRBV7-2
size: -
D: TRBD1
J: TRBJ2-2
CDR3: CASTLQGARGGELFF
DNA: TGTGCCAGCACTCTCCAGGGGGCGCGGGGCGGGGAGCTGTTTTTT

V: TRBV11-3
size: -
D: TRBD1
J: TRBJ2-3
CDR3: CASSQGQGNTDTQYF
DNA: TGTGCCAGCAGCCAAGGACAGGGAAACACAGATACGCAGTATTTT

V: TRBV10-3
size: -
D: -
J: TRBJ1-1
CDR3: CAISESLGWGTEAFF
DNA: TGTGCCATCAGTGAGTCTCTGGGTTGGGGCACTGAAGCTTTCTTT

V: TRBV3-1/TRBV3-2
size: -
D: TRBD1
J: TRBJ1-4
CDR3: CASSQVGQGRNEKLFF
DNA: TGTGCCAGCAGCCAAGTCGGACAGGGGAGAAATGAAAAACTGTTTTTT

V: TRBV25-1
size: few
D: TRBD1
J: TRBJ1-2
CDR3: CASSGGGQGNGYTF
DNA: TGTGCCAGCAGTGGGGGGGGACAGGGGAATGGCTACACCTTC

V: TRBV6-4
size: -
D: TRBD1
J: TRBJ1-2
CDR3: CASSDPATGQGANGYTF
DNA: TGTGCCAGCAGTGACCCAGCTACAGGACAGGGGGCGAATGGCTACACCTTC

V: TRBV5-6
size: -
D: -
J: TRBJ2-5
CDR3: CASSFRRRETQYF
DNA: TGTGCCAGCAGCTTTCGGCGCAGAGAGACCCAGTACTTC

V: TRBV7-2
size: -
D: -
J: TRBJ2-5
CDR3: CASSVGETQYF
DNA: TGTGCCAGCAGCGTCGGAGAGACCCAGTACTTC

V: TRBV13
size: once
D: TRBD1
J: TRBJ1-4
CDR3: CASSSRQGSNEKLFF
DNA: TGTGCCAGCAGCTCCCGACAGGGCAGTAATGAAAAACTGTTTTTT

V: TRBV20-1
size: -
D: TRBD1
J: TRBJ1-2
CDR3: CSARADRGF
DNA: TGCAGTGCTAGAGCAGACAGGGGTTTC

V: TRBV10-3
size: -
D: -
J: TRBJ1-2
CDR3: CAIGGEDPYGYTF
DNA: TGTGCCATCGGGGGGGAGGACCCATATGGCTACACCTTC

V: TRBV4-1
size: -
D: -
J: TRBJ2-5
CDR3: CASSQGIGGPQYF
DNA: TGCGCCAGCAGCCAAGGCATAGGCGGTCCCCAGTACTTC

V: TRBV12-5
size: once
D: -
J: TRBJ1-1
CDR3: CASGFGRGGTEAFF
DNA: TGTGCTAGTGGTTTCGGGAGGGGAGGAACTGAAGCTTTCTTT

V: TRBV5-6
size: -
D: -
J: TRBJ2-7
CDR3: CASSLGGFSYEQYF
DNA: TGTGCCAGCAGCTTGGGGGGTTTCTCCTACGAGCAGTACTTC

V: TRBV11-2
size: -
D: -
J: TRBJ1-3
CDR3: CASSLFDRSSGNTIYF
DNA: TGTGCCAGCAGCTTATTTGACAGAAGCTCTGGAAACACCATATATTTT

V: TRBV12-5
size: -
D: TRBD1
J: TRBJ2-7
CDR3: CASGHRQGSYEQYF
DNA: TGTGCTAGTGGTCACCGACAGGGGTCCTACGAGCAGTACTTC

V: TRBV7-9
size: -
D: TRBD1
J: TRBJ1-2
CDR3: CASQTPGTGERDGYTF
DNA: TGTGCCAGCCAGACCCCCGGGACAGGGGAGCGTGATGGCTACACCTTC

V: TRBV14
size: once
D: -
J: TRBJ1-1
CDR3: CASSQWRGISKNTEAFF
DNA: TGTGCCAGCAGCCAGTGGAGGGGAATAAGTAAGAACACTGAAGCTTTCTTT

V: TRBV20-1
size: few
D: TRBD2
J: TRBJ2-1
CDR3: CSASETSGVYNEQFF
DNA: TGCAGTGCTAGTGAGACTAGCGGGGTGTACAATGAGCAGTTCTTC

V: TRBV28
size: -
D: -
J: TRBJ1-1
CDR3: CASSLGGGVGTEAFF
DNA: TGTGCCAGCAGTTTAGGGGGGGGTGTCGGCACTGAAGCTTTCTTT

V: TRBV5-1
size: -
D: -
J: TRBJ1-5
CDR3: CASSLGRGNQPQHF
DNA: TGCGCCAGCAGCTTGGGCAGGGGTAATCAGCCCCAGCATTTT

V: TRBV3-1/TRBV3-2
size: -
D: -
J: TRBJ1-2
CDR3: CASSQDSGNSNGYTF
DNA: TGTGCCAGCAGCCAAGATTCAGGGAATTCGAATGGCTACACCTTC

V: TRBV30
size: -
D: -
J: TRBJ1-4
CDR3: CAWSVFRSEKLFF
DNA: TGTGCCTGGAGCGTGTTTAGGAGTGAAAAACTGTTTTTT

V: TRBV3-1/TRBV3-2
size: -
D: -
J: TRBJ2-5
CDR3: CASSQEIGETQYF
DNA: TGTGCCAGCAGCCAAGAAATAGGGGAGACCCAGTACTTC

V: TRBV7-3
size: once
D: TRBD2
J: TRBJ2-2
CDR3: CASSAPGLAGDPDHRGAVF
DNA: TGTGCCAGCAGCGCCCCCGGACTAGCGGGGGATCCTGATCACCGGGGAGCTGTTTTT

V: TRBV5-1
size: -
D: TRBD2
J: TRBJ2-1
CDR3: CASSLESGGPRLQFF
DNA: TGCGCCAGCAGCTTGGAGAGCGGGGGGCCCCGCTTACAGTTCTTC

V: TRBV5-1
size: few
D: -
J: TRBJ2-7
CDR3: CASSLGTGRYEQYF
DNA: TGCGCCAGCAGCTTGGGTACAGGTCGGTACGAGCAGTACTTC

V: TRBV15
size: -
D: -
J: TRBJ2-1
CDR3: CATSRAQSSYNEQFF
DNA: TGTGCCACCAGCAGAGCCCAGAGCTCCTACAATGAGCAGTTCTTC

V: TRBV3-1/TRBV3-2
size: -
D: -
J: TRBJ1-2
CDR3: CASSQARVGYTF
DNA: TGTGCCAGCAGCCAAGCCAGGGTAGGTTACACCTTC

V: TRBV4-1
size: once
D: -
J: TRBJ1-1
CDR3: CASSQDQRWVALNTEAFF
DNA: TGCGCCAGCAGCCAAGATCAACGGTGGGTCGCCCTTAACACTGAAGCTTTCTTT

V: TRBV2
size: -
D: -
J: TRBJ1-5
CDR3: CASSEGGWPQHF
DNA: TGTGCCAGCAGTGAAGGTGGATGGCCCCAGCATTTT

V: TRBV18
size: -
D: -
J: TRBJ1-2
CDR3: CASSPKESYGYTF
DNA: TGTGCCAGCTCACCCAAAGAGAGCTATGGCTACACCTTC

V: TRBV18
size: -
D: TRBD1
J: TRBJ1-2
CDR3: CASSNSWTGYGYTF
DNA: TGTGCCAGCTCGAATTCATGGACAGGCTATGGCTACACCTTC

V: TRBV7-2
size: once
D: -
J: TRBJ2-5
CDR3: CASSLAGQRKETQYF
DNA: TGTGCCAGCAGCTTAGCGGGTCAGCGAAAAGAGACCCAGTACTTC

V: TRBV10-3
size: -
D: -
J: TRBJ2-2
CDR3: CAISTGRGQNTGELFF
DNA: TGTGCCATCAGTACTGGGAGGGGACAAAACACCGGGGAGCTGTTTTTT

V: TRBV4-1
size: -
D: -
J: TRBJ2-2
CDR3: CASSQLQGGTGELFF
DNA: TGCGCCAGCAGCCAGCTACAGGGGGGGACCGGGGAGCTGTTTTTT

V: TRBV18
size: -
D: TRBD1
J: TRBJ1-1
CDR3: CASSPPQGGGTEAFF
DNA: TGTGCCAGCTCACCACCTCAGGGGGGAGGCACTGAAGCTTTCTTT

V: TRBV15
size: -
D: -
J: TRBJ2-7
CDR3: CATSRAGADYEQYF
DNA: TGTGCCACCAGCAGAGCCGGGGCGGACTACGAGCAGTACTTC

V: TRBV18
size: -
D: TRBD1
J: TRBJ1-2
CDR3: CASSPPGTDPNYGYTF
DNA: TGTGCCAGCTCACCCCCGGGGACAGACCCTAACTATGGCTACACCTTC

V: TRBV6-5
size: -
D: TRBD1
J: TRBJ1-1
CDR3: CASWTGMNTEAFF
DNA: TGTGCCAGCTGGACAGGTATGAACACTGAAGCTTTCTTT

V: TRBV30
size: few
D: -
J: TRBJ2-7
CDR3: CAWSVRQGDSYEQYF
DNA: TGTGCCTGGAGTGTACGGCAGGGCGACTCCTACGAGCAGTACTTC

V: TRBV24-1
size: -
D: TRBD2
J: TRBJ2-5
CDR3: CATSESGGGHETQYF
DNA: TGTGCCACCAGTGAATCGGGCGGGGGGCACGAGACCCAGTACTTC

V: TRBV11-2
size: -
D: TRBD1
J: TRBJ1-6
CDR3: CASSSGQGASSPLHF
DNA: TGTGCCAGCAGCTCGGGACAGGGGGCGAGCTCACCCCTCCACTTT

V: TRBV19
size: -
D: TRBD1
J: TRBJ1-1
CDR3: CASSIVGQGAPNTEAFF
DNA: TGTGCCAGTAGTATAGTGGGGCAGGGGGCGCCGAACACTGAAGCTTTCTTT

V: TRBV9
size: -
D: -
J: TRBJ1-1
CDR3: CASSRDLGGTEAFF
DNA: TGTGCCAGCAGCCGGGACCTCGGAGGTACTGAAGCTTTCTTT

V: TRBV18
size: -
D: TRBD2
J: TRBJ2-5
CDR3: CASSPPNVVAGGETQYF
DNA: TGTGCCAGCTCACCACCAAATGTGGTCGCGGGGGGAGAGACCCAGTACTTC

V: TRBV19
size: -
D: -
J: TRBJ1-1
CDR3: CASSPPAPFHSNTEAFF
DNA: TGTGCCAGTAGTCCCCCCGCCCCCTTCCACTCCAACACTGAAGCTTTCTTT

V: TRBV12-3/TRBV12-4
size: few
D: TRBD2
J: TRBJ2-1
CDR3: CASSYWGRGQFF
DNA: TGTGCCAGCAGTTACTGGGGGAGGGGCCAGTTCTTC

V: TRBV14
size: -
D: -
J: TRBJ2-6
CDR3: CASSRLGSLSGANVLTF
DNA: TGTGCCAGCAGCCGTTTGGGATCGCTCTCTGGGGCCAACGTCCTGACTTTC

V: TRBV25-1
size: once
D: -
J: TRBJ1-3
CDR3: CASSDHGSGNTIYF
DNA: TGTGCCAGCAGTGACCACGGCTCTGGAAACACCATATATTTT

V: TRBV11-3
size: -
D: -
J: TRBJ2-7
CDR3: CASSLPGAHEQYF
DNA: TGTGCCAGCAGCCTTCCAGGGGCCCACGAGCAGTACTTC

V: TRBV5-1
size: -
D: TRBD1
J: TRBJ2-4
CDR3: CASSLVGTATLAKNIQYF
DNA: TGCGCCAGCAGCTTAGTGGGGACAGCAACACTAGCCAAAAACATTCAGTACTTC